What follows describes a single T cell receptor beta chain. Its antigen remains undetermined. Base qualities were left out, and no much larger clone turns up one base away. This specimen belongs to a study of blood T cell repertoires in COVID-19 (dated by TCRdb to about 2020). About the investigation overall: Samples from collaborators originated in the United States, Italy and Spain and spanned both the acute and convalescent phases of COVID-19. The prospective study material was composed of cDNA or gDNA derived from T cells, B-cell-depleted T cells, or PBMCs. Subjects who had been exposed to COVID-19, were actively infected with it, or had recovered from it provided the deeply sampled blood TCRbeta repertoires that made up the dataset. The repertoires were made available in a free public database intended to serve as a resource for research on the immune response to SARS-CoV-2. Samples were obtained from the ongoing ImmuneRACE study (first 160 participants) and from 1,000 to 1,500 subjects provided by 6 global collaborators. Nearly every sample came with metadata listing a de-identified subject ID, COVID-19 status, age in years and sex. HLA class I and class II types, where available, came from metadata supplied by the sample provider rather than from assay-based typing. Broader findings and caveats from the paper: The amount of clinical and demographic metadata varied by source and participant and was provided uncurated.

For this chain, trimming is 6 bases at the V end and 10 bases at the J end, and the number of junction bases without a gene match is 2. The CDR1 and CDR2 encoded by the germline V gene (reference sequence) are MNHEY and SMNVEV. Spanning cysteine to phenylalanine, the CDR3 consists of 11 amino acids. Just CDR3 DNA is preserved here, 33 bases in frame from base 1. The immunoSEQ Assay, a bias-controlled multiplex PCR, was used to amplify TCRbeta CDR3 regions from genomic DNA. Processing in the source paper ran as follows. The number of nucleated cells in each sample was estimated from the amplification of reference gene primers within the assay. To quantify the absolute abundance of each unique TCRbeta CDR3 rearrangement, sequence reads were collapsed and filtered. Productive Simpson clonality was computed per sample as the square root of Simpson's diversity index over productive rearrangements. Sourced from immuneACCESS, this table was stored by TCRdb with only in-frame sequences that have V and J called. A share of the clones is absent; for the studies checked, an unresolved V gene accounts for under half, and the remainder has no known explanation. V, J and clone size are taken as reported in that table, and D and trimming were inferred from the DNA itself. The sample table shows 95,000 to 110,000 clones, and roughly nine tenths are seen once. The top ten constitute under 8% of the sample.

Collaborating institutions collected whole blood in K2EDTA tubes following their own protocols. For TCRbeta analysis, collaborators shipped samples as frozen whole blood, isolated PBMCs, or DNA extracted from either of those sample types. The sample comprised peripheral blood. The sequence derives from a human donor in a cohort sampled during active COVID-19. Rearrangement joined TRBV27 to TRBJ2-1, with 8 middle bases fitting TRBD2. In nucleotide form, the sequence is TGTGCCAGCAGGAGGACTAGCGAGCAGTTCTTC. The resulting protein is CASRRTSEQFF.